One TCR beta chain is described in this entry. As a fraction of the sample, this clone is medium-sized (0.01 to 0.1%). Its antigen is unknown. There are no base qualities to consult, and no much larger clone falls within one base. These data are taken from a study of metastatic and nonmetastatic thyroid tumors (dated by TCRdb to the early 2020s). Study-level background: The researchers compared repertoires between peripheral blood samples and tumor or nodule tissue samples from patients with malignant or benign thyroid disease. Study-level results and caveats: TCR beta diversity was reported as significantly higher in malignant tumors than in benign nodules, in both blood and tumor samples.

V was cut back by 3 bases and J by 3 bases, leaving a gap of 8 bases between them. The germline V gene (reference sequence) yields DFQATT for CDR1 and SNEGSKA for CDR2. The CDR3 goes from the cysteine to the phenylalanine over 12 residues. The read is trimmed to its CDR3 DNA, 36 bases read in frame from base 1. No patient had received any treatment before thyroid surgery. Patient clinical samples collected from about 2012 to 2018 were retrospectively analysed using T-cell receptor beta sequencing. The library was prepared using PCR. Sequencing took place on an Illumina HiSeq 4000. The TCR beta-chain CDR3 region of each patient was profiled by high-throughput sequencing. On the authors' methods: The researchers built a classifier to tell apart papillary thyroid cancer patients with distant metastasis, based on CDR3 differences among clinicopathological groups. The Shannon index was used to measure repertoire diversity, and the Morisita-Horn index was used to measure how similar tumor and blood repertoires were. TCRdb trimmed public reads at Q25 via fastp, called clones via MiXCR and kept in-frame beta chains. These V and J calls are TCRdb output, not the study's own analysis. Within this sample are 25,000 to 35,000 clones, with over 15% of them counted one time only. The ten largest clones take up over 4% of the sample.

The chain was built from TRBV20-1 and TRBJ1-1; the best D guess is TRBD1, with 5 bases matching. The sequence was collected from a female donor with papillary thyroid cancer or a benign thyroid nodule (not recorded which). Some clones in this sample may be carry-over from other donors' samples. Material for sequencing was blood. The nucleotide sequence reads as follows: TGCAGTGCTAGGCGAGGGGACACTGAAGCTTTCTTT. This is translated as CSARRGDTEAFF.